A selection of T cell receptor beta chains follows, all from one sample in a study of T cell responses to AZD1222 COVID-19 vaccine. Only in-frame clones appear in the TCRdb table, and some are missing; sequencing was by immunoSEQ multiplex PCR. The sample consists of tens of thousands of clones, 85% to 90% of them appearing once. The sample in question was peripheral blood, obtained 28 days after the second AZD1222 dose. These receptors all stem from an adult who received the AZD1222 COVID-19 vaccine. Both conserved end residues are part of each CDR3. A D gene is named only where the DNA matches it firmly.

v_call,j_call,d_call,cdr3_length,cdr3_aa
TRBV24-1,TRBJ2-2,TRBD1,16,CATSDWTGDLTGELFF
TRBV10-1,TRBJ1-5,-,12,CASAGGRQPQHF
TRBV5-4,TRBJ2-2,-,15,CASSDGPRGTGELFF
TRBV11-2,TRBJ2-1,TRBD2,17,CASSLGLAGGIYNEQFF
TRBV19,TRBJ1-3,-,15,CASSIGSTYGNTIYF
TRBV21-1,TRBJ2-3,-,13,CASTKFSTDTQYF
TRBV14,TRBJ2-7,TRBD2,15,CASSPRLAGHYEQYF
TRBV27,TRBJ1-2,-,13,CASSFGALDGYTF
TRBV5-1,TRBJ1-1,-,16,CASRTRGGSLNTEAFF
TRBV29-1,TRBJ2-7,TRBD1,13,CSVTGGSGYEQYF
TRBV19,TRBJ1-2,-,13,CASSPAGDYGYTF
TRBV7-9,TRBJ1-2,-,13,CASSPTGTYGYTF
TRBV19,TRBJ1-4,-,15,CASNLPGDTNRGLFF
TRBV11-3,TRBJ2-7,-,14,CASSPGPWGNEQYF
TRBV5-4,TRBJ1-2,TRBD1,13,CASVYRGGYGYTF
TRBV18,TRBJ1-1,-,14,CASSPAFQGTEAFF
TRBV19,TRBJ1-2,-,15,CASSIGGSLNYGYTF
TRBV7-8,TRBJ2-1,-,13,CASSLDRNNEQFF
TRBV12-3/TRBV12-4,TRBJ1-5,-,12,CASSRGSSPQHF
TRBV12-5,TRBJ1-2,-,14,CANGLGLSGEGYTF
TRBV29-1,TRBJ2-7,-,12,CSVGGGSYEQYF
TRBV28,TRBJ1-1,-,13,CASRYFGTGEAFF
TRBV12-3/TRBV12-4,TRBJ1-1,-,13,CASSFLGDTEAFF
TRBV7-2,TRBJ1-3,-,14,CASSLGGSGNTIYF
TRBV25-1,TRBJ1-2,-,13,CASSGRGVGGYTF
TRBV6-6,TRBJ1-4,-,13,CASRRDSKAELFF
TRBV6-5,TRBJ1-2,-,12,CASSEGPGGYTF
TRBV3-1/TRBV3-2,TRBJ1-1,-,13,CASSRTEDTEAFF
TRBV7-6,TRBJ2-3,TRBD1,16,CASSVTGTVSTDTQYF
TRBV6-1,TRBJ2-2,-,14,CASSDLAFTGELFF
TRBV5-1,TRBJ1-3,-,15,CASRLGPSSGNTIYF
TRBV7-2,TRBJ1-2,-,15,CASSLVTGLNYGYTF
TRBV18,TRBJ2-1,-,14,CASSQDGVVDEQFF
TRBV7-3,TRBJ2-3,-,16,CASSHLGGASTDTQYF
TRBV14,TRBJ2-3,TRBD2,15,CASSRLAVITDTQYF
TRBV20-1,TRBJ2-7,-,11,CSVAGTYEQYF
TRBV5-1,TRBJ2-5,TRBD2,18,CASSLVPASGNQQETQYF
TRBV18,TRBJ1-3,-,13,CASSPGSGNTIYF
TRBV6-4,TRBJ2-2,-,14,CASSPLPNTGELFF
TRBV2,TRBJ1-1,-,16,CASAGQNLPGWSEAFF